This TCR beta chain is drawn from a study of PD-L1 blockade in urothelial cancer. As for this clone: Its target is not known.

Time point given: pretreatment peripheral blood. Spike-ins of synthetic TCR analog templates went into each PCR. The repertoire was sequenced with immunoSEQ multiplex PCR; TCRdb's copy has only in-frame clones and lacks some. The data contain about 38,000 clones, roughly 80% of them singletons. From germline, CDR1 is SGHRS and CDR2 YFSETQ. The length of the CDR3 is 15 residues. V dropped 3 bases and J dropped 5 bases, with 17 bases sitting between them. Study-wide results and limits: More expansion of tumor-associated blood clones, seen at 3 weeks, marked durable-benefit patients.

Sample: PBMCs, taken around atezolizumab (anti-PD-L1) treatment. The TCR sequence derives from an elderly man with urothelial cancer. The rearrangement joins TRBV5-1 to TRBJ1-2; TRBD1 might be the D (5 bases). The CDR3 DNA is TGCGCCAGCAGCTCTGACGGGACCGCGGGGTATGGCTACACCTTC. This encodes CASSSDGTAGYGYTF.